This T cell receptor beta chain was documented in a study of cytomegalovirus exposure and HLA in healthy donors. Notes on this clone: Antigen: not known.

Regarding the study as a whole: Because they were indistinguishable, some V segments, including TRBV6-2 and TRBV6-3, were excluded. Per a later analysis, HLA-associated TCR beta chains showed more clonal expansion than other, equally common TCR beta chains. Reportedly, HLA-A and HLA-B alleles of most subjects were accurately predicted from TCR beta.

The study ran its PCR with 60 Vbeta and 13 Jbeta primers. Libraries were prepared by immunoSEQ multiplex PCR; TCRdb keeps only in-frame clonotypes and omits some of them. The table includes roughly 190,000 clones, 60% to 85% detected once. Looked up from germline, CDR1 is SGHTA and CDR2 is FQGTGA. The CDR3 extends over 15 amino acids. The V and J ends lost 2 bases and 0 bases respectively, with 10 bases between them. Sequences were obtained from PBMCs. The V gene is TRBV7-3, the J gene TRBJ1-1, with D hard to call. The receptor comes from a female donor in good health and CMV-seronegative. CDR3 amino acids: CASSLGVWVNTEAFF. The CDR3 DNA reads as TGTGCCAGCAGCTTAGGAGTGTGGGTGAACACTGAAGCTTTCTTT.